A single sample is the source of the 3 T cell receptor beta chains below, sequenced in a study of multiple sclerosis patients with progressive multifocal leukoencephalopathy. Clones were read by immunoSEQ multiplex PCR, and TCRdb kept only the in-frame ones, dropping some. The top ten clones hold 9.5% to 15% of a sample with some 30,000 clones, approximately 89% of them seen once. Regarding time point: time of PML onset. The sequences come from PBMCs, collected from a patient treated with natalizumab. All receptors derive from a woman in her twenties or thirties with progressive multifocal leukoencephalopathy.

CDR3 sequence: CASSQASGSSSYEQYF. Written as DNA, the CDR3 is TGCGCCAGCAGCCAAGCCTCAGGGAGTAGCTCCTACGAGCAGTACTTC. The gene calls are TRBV4-1 and TRBJ2-7; D possibly matches TRBD1 or TRBD2 (5 bases each). The CDR3 sequence is 16 residues long. CDR1 is MGHRA, CDR2 YSYEKL, per germline. Trimming took off 1 base at V and 0 bases at J, with 13 bases between the two ends.

The V gene is TRBV10-3, the J gene TRBJ2-7, with D possibly being TRBD2 (5 bases). V lost 5 bases to trimming and J lost 2 bases, with 16 bases between them. The CDR3 has 15 amino acids. From germline, CDR1 is ENHRY and CDR2 SYGVKD. CDR3 residues: CAISRAGEVTYEQYF. CDR3 in DNA: TGTGCCATCAGTCGTGCCGGGGAAGTAACCTACGAGCAGTACTTC.

The genes are TRBV9 and TRBJ2-1; D perhaps matches TRBD2 (6 bases). The germline CDR1 and CDR2 sequences are SGDLS and YYNGEE. V dropped 3 bases and J dropped 0 bases, with 13 bases sitting between them. There are 16 residues in the CDR3. The CDR3 reads CASSEQGLSSYNEQFF. The CDR3 DNA follows: TGTGCCAGCAGCGAGCAGGGACTTAGCTCCTACAATGAGCAGTTCTTC.